This TCR beta chain is drawn from a study of shared clonotypes between healthy human individuals. The authors split each subset's genomic DNA evenly across several immunoSEQ plates. In the study's own analysis: ImmunoSEQ output lacked quality scores and full-length reads, limiting matched filtering. The protocol was immunoSEQ multiplex PCR, while the TCRdb copy is restricted to in-frame clones and leaves out a portion. V and J calls plus clone size are reproduced from that table; the DNA served to infer D and trimming. The sample lists approximately 500,000 clones, approximately 84% occurring once. Study conclusions and caveats: Sequencing depth was expected to influence donor clonotype sharing.

Recent acute infections and vaccinations were absent in the healthy HIV-negative adult donors. In regard to this clone: The antigen remains unidentified.

Material for sequencing was PBMCs. The clonotype originates from a woman between 35 and 50 years old in good health. Some clones in this sample may be carry-over from other donors' samples.

The CDR3 region has the DNA TGTGCCAGCAGCTTAGGGGGGGACCGAGCCTACAATGAGCAGTTCTTC. Translating gives CASSLGGDRAYNEQFF. This sequence joins TRBV7-6 and TRBJ2-1; D perhaps matches TRBD2 (6 bases). V was shortened by 1 base and J by 2 bases, with 12 bases between the two germline ends. CDR3 length: 16 amino acids. Germline values: CDR1 SGHVS, CDR2 FNYEAQ.